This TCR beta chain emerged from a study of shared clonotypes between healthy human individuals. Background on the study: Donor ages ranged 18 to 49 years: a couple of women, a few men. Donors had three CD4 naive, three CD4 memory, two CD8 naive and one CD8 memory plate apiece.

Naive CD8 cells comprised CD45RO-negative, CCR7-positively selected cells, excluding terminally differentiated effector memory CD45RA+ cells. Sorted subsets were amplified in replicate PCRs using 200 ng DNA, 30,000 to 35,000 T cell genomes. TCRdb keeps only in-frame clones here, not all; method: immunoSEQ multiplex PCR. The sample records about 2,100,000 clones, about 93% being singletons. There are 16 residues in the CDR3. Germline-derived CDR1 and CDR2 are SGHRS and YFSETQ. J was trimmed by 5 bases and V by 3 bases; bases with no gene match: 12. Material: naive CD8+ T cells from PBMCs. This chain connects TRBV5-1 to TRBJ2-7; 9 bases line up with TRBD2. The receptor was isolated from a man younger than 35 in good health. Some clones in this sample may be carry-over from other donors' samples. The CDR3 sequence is CASSSTPGLATHEQYF. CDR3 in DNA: TGCGCCAGCAGCTCCACCCCGGGACTAGCAACCCACGAGCAGTACTTC.